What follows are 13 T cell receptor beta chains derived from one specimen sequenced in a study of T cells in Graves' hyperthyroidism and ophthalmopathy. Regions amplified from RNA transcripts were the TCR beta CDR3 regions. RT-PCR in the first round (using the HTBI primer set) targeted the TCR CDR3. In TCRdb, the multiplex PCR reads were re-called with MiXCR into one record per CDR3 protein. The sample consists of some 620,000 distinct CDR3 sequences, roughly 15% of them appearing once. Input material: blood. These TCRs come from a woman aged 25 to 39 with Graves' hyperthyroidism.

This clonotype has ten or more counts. CDR3 nucleotide sequence: TGTGCCAGCAGCCCCTGGGAAGGCAGGGGGAAGGGATACACTGAAGCTTTCTTT. It encodes CASSPWEGRGKGYTEAFF. This chain links TRBV3-1 with TRBJ1-1; 7 bases align to TRBD1. The germline V gene encodes CDR1 LGHDT and CDR2 YNNKEL (reference sequence). Trimming took 4 bases from V and 3 from J; bases not matched to a gene: 17. This CDR3 region has 18 residues.

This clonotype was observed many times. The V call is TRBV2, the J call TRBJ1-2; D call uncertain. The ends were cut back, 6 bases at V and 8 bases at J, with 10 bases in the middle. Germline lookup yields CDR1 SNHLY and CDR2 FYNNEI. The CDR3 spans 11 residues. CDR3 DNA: TGTGCCAGCAGGGCGGTGGGGGGCTACACCTTC. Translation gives CASRAVGGYTF.

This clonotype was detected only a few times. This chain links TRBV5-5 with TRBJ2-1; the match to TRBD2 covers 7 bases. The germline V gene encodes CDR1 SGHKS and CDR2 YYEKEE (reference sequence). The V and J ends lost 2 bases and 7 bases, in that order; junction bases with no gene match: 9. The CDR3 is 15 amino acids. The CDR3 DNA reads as TGTGCCAGCAGCTTATCTAGCGGTTATTTTAATGAGCAGTTCTTC. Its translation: CASSLSSGYFNEQFF.

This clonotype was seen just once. CDR3 protein: CSVGGTAFWSEAFF. As DNA, the CDR3 is TGCAGCGTTGGGGGGACAGCCTTTTGGTCTGAAGCTTTCTTT. This chain joins TRBV29-1 and TRBJ1-1; TRBD1 aligns across 7 bases. This CDR3 has 14 amino acids. CDR1 and CDR2 (germline): SQVTM, ANQGSEA. V was pared by 4 bases and J by 6 bases, with 11 bases of the junction left unmatched.

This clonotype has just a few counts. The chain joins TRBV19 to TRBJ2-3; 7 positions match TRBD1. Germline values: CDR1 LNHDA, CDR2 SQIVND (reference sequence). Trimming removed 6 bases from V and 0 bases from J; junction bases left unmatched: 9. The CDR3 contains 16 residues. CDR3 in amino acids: CASRSGTASSTDTQYF. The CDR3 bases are TGTGCCAGTAGATCCGGGACAGCTAGTAGCACAGATACGCAGTATTTT.

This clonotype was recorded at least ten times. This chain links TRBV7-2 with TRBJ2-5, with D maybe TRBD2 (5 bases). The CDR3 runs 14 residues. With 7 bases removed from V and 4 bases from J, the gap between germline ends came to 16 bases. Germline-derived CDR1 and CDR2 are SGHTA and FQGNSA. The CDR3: CASTVSPGVETQYF. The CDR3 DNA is TGTGCCAGCACTGTCTCACCCGGGGTAGAGACCCAGTACTTC.

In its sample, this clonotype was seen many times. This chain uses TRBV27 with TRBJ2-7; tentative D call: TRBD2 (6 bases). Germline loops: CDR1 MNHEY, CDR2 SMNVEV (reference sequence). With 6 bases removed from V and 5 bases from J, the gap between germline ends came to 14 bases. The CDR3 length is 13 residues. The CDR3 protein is CASRGDFPHEQYF. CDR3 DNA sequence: TGTGCCAGCAGGGGGGACTTTCCCCACGAGCAGTACTTC.

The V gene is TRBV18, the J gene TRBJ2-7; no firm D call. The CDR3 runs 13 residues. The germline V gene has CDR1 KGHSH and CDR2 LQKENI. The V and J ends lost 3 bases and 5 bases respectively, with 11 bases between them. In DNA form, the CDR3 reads TGTGCCAGCTCACCGGGCAGCCTCCACGAGCAGTACTTC. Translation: CASSPGSLHEQYF.

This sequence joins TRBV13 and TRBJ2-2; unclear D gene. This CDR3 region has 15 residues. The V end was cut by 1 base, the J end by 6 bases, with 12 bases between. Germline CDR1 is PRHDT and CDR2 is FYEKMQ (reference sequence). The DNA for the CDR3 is TGTGCCAGCAGCTTAGCAGGTTATCCACCCGGGGAGCTGTTTTTT. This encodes CASSLAGYPPGELFF.

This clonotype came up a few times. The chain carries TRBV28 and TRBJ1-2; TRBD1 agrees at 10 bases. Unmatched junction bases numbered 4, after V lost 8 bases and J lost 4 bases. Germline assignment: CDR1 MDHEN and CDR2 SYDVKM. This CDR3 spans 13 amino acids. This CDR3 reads CASLDRGTYGYTF. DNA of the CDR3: TGTGCCAGCCTGGACAGGGGGACCTATGGCTACACCTTC.

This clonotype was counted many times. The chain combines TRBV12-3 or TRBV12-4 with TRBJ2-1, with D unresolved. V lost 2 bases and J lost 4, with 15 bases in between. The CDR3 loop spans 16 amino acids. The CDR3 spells CASSLIRMSAYNEQFF. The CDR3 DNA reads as TGTGCCAGCAGTTTAATAAGGATGTCAGCTTACAATGAGCAGTTCTTC.

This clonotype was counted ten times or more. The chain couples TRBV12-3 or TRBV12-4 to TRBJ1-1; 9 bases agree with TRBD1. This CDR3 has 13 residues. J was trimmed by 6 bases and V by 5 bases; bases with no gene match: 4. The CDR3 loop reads CASSPRQGAEAFF. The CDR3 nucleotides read TGTGCCAGCAGTCCAAGACAGGGGGCTGAAGCTTTCTTT.

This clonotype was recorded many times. DNA of the CDR3: TGCGCCAGCAGCAGGACCGGGACTAGCGACTCTGGGGCCAACGTCCTGACTTTC. Amino acid sequence: CASSRTGTSDSGANVLTF. The chain uses TRBV5-1 and TRBJ2-6, with 10 positions matching TRBD2. From germline, CDR1 is SGHRS and CDR2 YFSETQ. The J segment lost 0 bases and the V segment lost 4 bases, leaving 7 bases of the junction unmatched. The CDR3 runs 18 residues.